This is a list of T cell receptor beta chains from one sample in a study of cytomegalovirus exposure and HLA in healthy donors. TCRdb's copy holds only in-frame clones and misses some; the assay was immunoSEQ multiplex PCR. The sample has about 130,000 clones, 80% seen once. The sequencing sample was made of PBMCs. The source is a male donor in good health and CMV-seronegative. Both conserved end residues are part of each CDR3. Fields, in order: D gene, clone size, V gene, J gene, CDR3 protein, CDR3 DNA. D genes are given only for firm matches. Clone size is stated in some rows and not others, as once, few, many or a class when expanded.

d_gene: TRBD1; abundance: NA; v_gene: TRBV28; j_gene: TRBJ1-1; CDR3aa: CASRSPRGRAPTEAFF; CDR3nt: TGTGCCAGCAGGTCCCCCAGGGGGCGCGCCCCCACTGAAGCTTTCTTT
d_gene: NA; abundance: NA; v_gene: TRBV10-2; j_gene: TRBJ2-7; CDR3aa: CASSASGTHYEQYF; CDR3nt: TGCGCCAGCAGTGCATCGGGGACACACTACGAGCAGTACTTC
d_gene: NA; abundance: NA; v_gene: TRBV7-9; j_gene: TRBJ2-1; CDR3aa: CSSSLSVWVF; CDR3nt: TGTTCCAGCAGCCTGAGCGTATGGGTCTTC
d_gene: NA; abundance: NA; v_gene: TRBV5-1; j_gene: TRBJ1-3; CDR3aa: CASSLIGQDGAGNTIYF; CDR3nt: TGCGCCAGCAGCTTGATTGGGCAGGACGGGGCTGGAAACACCATATATTTT
d_gene: TRBD1; abundance: NA; v_gene: TRBV29-1; j_gene: TRBJ2-7; CDR3aa: CSVERDRVGEQYF; CDR3nt: TGCAGCGTTGAACGCGACAGGGTAGGTGAGCAGTACTTC
d_gene: NA; abundance: NA; v_gene: TRBV19; j_gene: TRBJ1-5; CDR3aa: CASSMRNQPQHF; CDR3nt: TGTGCCAGTAGTATGAGGAATCAGCCCCAGCATTTT
d_gene: TRBD1; abundance: NA; v_gene: TRBV7-9; j_gene: TRBJ1-1; CDR3aa: CASSSTGGASTEAFF; CDR3nt: TGTGCCAGCAGTTCGACAGGGGGCGCGTCGACTGAAGCTTTCTTT
d_gene: NA; abundance: NA; v_gene: TRBV7-3; j_gene: TRBJ1-5; CDR3aa: CASSTPNTDTQHF; CDR3nt: TGTGCCAGCAGCACTCCGAACACAGATACGCAGCATTTT
d_gene: NA; abundance: NA; v_gene: TRBV7-9; j_gene: TRBJ2-5; CDR3aa: CASSPQETQYF; CDR3nt: TGTGCCAGCAGCCCTCAAGAGACCCAGTACTTC
d_gene: TRBD1; abundance: NA; v_gene: TRBV4-2; j_gene: TRBJ1-5; CDR3aa: CASSQATGTGYQPQHF; CDR3nt: TGTGCCAGCAGCCAAGCTACGGGGACAGGGTATCAGCCCCAGCATTTT
d_gene: NA; abundance: NA; v_gene: TRBV5-5; j_gene: TRBJ1-1; CDR3aa: CASSLTGIEAFF; CDR3nt: TGTGCCAGCAGCTTGACAGGGATTGAAGCTTTCTTT
d_gene: TRBD1; abundance: NA; v_gene: TRBV20-1; j_gene: TRBJ1-4; CDR3aa: CSADRGEKLFF; CDR3nt: TGCAGTGCTGACAGGGGTGAAAAACTGTTTTTT
d_gene: NA; abundance: NA; v_gene: TRBV2; j_gene: TRBJ1-6; CDR3aa: CASSQTTPSSYNSPLHF; CDR3nt: TGTGCCAGCAGTCAGACGACTCCCAGCTCCTATAATTCACCCCTCCACTTT
d_gene: NA; abundance: few; v_gene: TRBV7-9; j_gene: TRBJ1-1; CDR3aa: CASSLEAGTEAFF; CDR3nt: TGTGCCAGCAGCTTAGAGGCGGGCACTGAAGCTTTCTTT
d_gene: NA; abundance: few; v_gene: TRBV4-3; j_gene: TRBJ1-4; CDR3aa: CASSQGSGEKLFF; CDR3nt: TGCGCCAGCAGCCAAGGCTCCGGGGAAAAACTGTTTTTT
d_gene: NA; abundance: NA; v_gene: TRBV30; j_gene: TRBJ1-5; CDR3aa: CAWSPGGGNQPQHF; CDR3nt: TGTGCCTGGAGTCCAGGTGGGGGGAATCAGCCCCAGCATTTT
d_gene: NA; abundance: NA; v_gene: TRBV18; j_gene: TRBJ1-1; CDR3aa: CASSPGSGSTEAFF; CDR3nt: TGTGCCAGCTCACCAGGTTCTGGGAGCACTGAAGCTTTCTTT
d_gene: NA; abundance: NA; v_gene: TRBV7-9; j_gene: TRBJ1-2; CDR3aa: CASSSGLGVNYGYTF; CDR3nt: TGTGCCAGCAGCTCTGGACTGGGAGTTAACTATGGCTACACCTTC
d_gene: NA; abundance: NA; v_gene: TRBV19; j_gene: TRBJ1-1; CDR3aa: CASMVEGFITEAFF; CDR3nt: TGTGCCAGTATGGTGGAGGGGTTCATCACTGAAGCTTTCTTT
d_gene: TRBD1; abundance: NA; v_gene: TRBV2; j_gene: TRBJ1-6; CDR3aa: CASSGTGGVHSPLHF; CDR3nt: TGTGCCAGCAGTGGAACAGGGGGCGTTCATTCACCCCTCCACTTT
d_gene: NA; abundance: NA; v_gene: TRBV5-1; j_gene: TRBJ1-2; CDR3aa: CASSLAEGNPGYGYTF; CDR3nt: TGCGCCAGCAGCTTGGCCGAAGGAAACCCAGGCTATGGCTACACCTTC
d_gene: NA; abundance: NA; v_gene: TRBV19; j_gene: TRBJ1-5; CDR3aa: CASSTRGGSNQPQHF; CDR3nt: TGTGCCAGTAGTACTAGGGGAGGCAGCAATCAGCCCCAGCATTTT
d_gene: NA; abundance: NA; v_gene: TRBV7-6; j_gene: TRBJ2-1; CDR3aa: CASSVPGINEQFF; CDR3nt: TGTGCCAGCAGCGTCCCAGGGATCAATGAGCAGTTCTTC
d_gene: NA; abundance: NA; v_gene: TRBV29-1; j_gene: TRBJ2-2; CDR3aa: CSVGSGANTGELFF; CDR3nt: TGCAGCGTTGGATCAGGGGCGAACACCGGGGAGCTGTTTTTT
d_gene: NA; abundance: few; v_gene: TRBV15; j_gene: TRBJ1-3; CDR3aa: CATSRVEGTYSGNTIYF; CDR3nt: TGTGCCACCAGCAGAGTCGAAGGGACTTACTCTGGAAACACCATATATTTT
d_gene: NA; abundance: NA; v_gene: TRBV2; j_gene: TRBJ2-7; CDR3aa: CASEGAGRRQQYF; CDR3nt: TGTGCCAGCGAGGGCGCTGGCAGACGTCAACAGTACTTC
d_gene: NA; abundance: NA; v_gene: TRBV29-1; j_gene: TRBJ1-3; CDR3aa: CSVEDTGSGNTIYF; CDR3nt: TGCAGCGTTGAAGATACGGGGAGCGGAAACACCATATATTTT
d_gene: TRBD1; abundance: NA; v_gene: TRBV11-3; j_gene: TRBJ1-1; CDR3aa: CASSSGTGGRAFF; CDR3nt: TGTGCCAGCAGCTCCGGGACAGGGGGCAGAGCTTTCTTT
d_gene: TRBD1; abundance: NA; v_gene: TRBV30; j_gene: TRBJ1-2; CDR3aa: CAWSAPGQNYGYTF; CDR3nt: TGTGCCTGGAGTGCCCCGGGACAGAACTATGGCTACACCTTC
d_gene: TRBD2; abundance: NA; v_gene: TRBV7-9; j_gene: TRBJ2-7; CDR3aa: CSSRSGNRYEQYF; CDR3nt: TGTTCCAGTCGTAGCGGGAATCGGTACGAGCAGTACTTC
d_gene: NA; abundance: NA; v_gene: TRBV7-9; j_gene: TRBJ2-2; CDR3aa: CASSLGGSAYGELFF; CDR3nt: TGTGCCAGCAGCTTAGGCGGTAGCGCATATGGGGAGCTGTTTTTT
d_gene: TRBD1; abundance: few; v_gene: TRBV10-3; j_gene: TRBJ1-2; CDR3aa: CAISEATGEGYTF; CDR3nt: TGTGCCATCAGTGAGGCCACAGGGGAAGGCTACACCTTC
d_gene: TRBD1; abundance: NA; v_gene: TRBV6-1; j_gene: TRBJ2-7; CDR3aa: CASRGQTYEQYF; CDR3nt: TGTGCCAGCAGGGGACAGACCTACGAGCAGTACTTC
d_gene: TRBD1; abundance: NA; v_gene: TRBV23-1; j_gene: TRBJ2-2; CDR3aa: CAVGRGRVDGELFF; CDR3nt: TGCGCCGTGGGCAGGGGGCGGGTGGACGGGGAGCTGTTTTTT
d_gene: NA; abundance: NA; v_gene: TRBV28; j_gene: TRBJ1-2; CDR3aa: CASSPLSYRNYGYTF; CDR3nt: TGTGCCAGCAGCCCCCTGAGTTACAGGAACTATGGCTACACCTTC
d_gene: NA; abundance: NA; v_gene: TRBV25-1; j_gene: TRBJ1-5; CDR3aa: CASSPSGTDRRHQPQHF; CDR3nt: TGTGCCAGCAGTCCCTCCGGTACCGACAGGCGACATCAGCCCCAGCATTTT
d_gene: NA; abundance: NA; v_gene: TRBV11-2; j_gene: TRBJ2-1; CDR3aa: CASSLLAGFYNEQFF; CDR3nt: TGTGCCAGCAGCTTACTCGCGGGGTTTTACAATGAGCAGTTCTTC
d_gene: NA; abundance: NA; v_gene: TRBV4-1; j_gene: TRBJ1-4; CDR3aa: CASSPAASEKLFF; CDR3nt: TGCGCCAGCAGTCCAGCAGCGAGTGAAAAACTGTTTTTT
d_gene: TRBD1; abundance: NA; v_gene: TRBV4-2; j_gene: TRBJ1-5; CDR3aa: CASSQFLQLPGTDGNQPQHF; CDR3nt: TGTGCCAGCAGCCAGTTCCTGCAATTACCGGGGACAGACGGCAATCAGCCCCAGCATTTT
d_gene: NA; abundance: few; v_gene: TRBV10-3; j_gene: TRBJ2-3; CDR3aa: CAIRDGDTDTQYF; CDR3nt: TGTGCCATCAGGGACGGGGATACAGATACGCAGTATTTT
d_gene: NA; abundance: NA; v_gene: TRBV30; j_gene: TRBJ1-1; CDR3aa: CAWEDKNTEAFF; CDR3nt: TGTGCCTGGGAGGACAAGAACACTGAAGCTTTCTTT
d_gene: TRBD1; abundance: few; v_gene: TRBV5-1; j_gene: TRBJ2-5; CDR3aa: CASSLGDRQETQYF; CDR3nt: TGCGCCAGCAGCTTGGGGGACAGACAAGAGACCCAGTACTTC
d_gene: TRBD2; abundance: NA; v_gene: TRBV11-2; j_gene: TRBJ2-7; CDR3aa: CASSTTGTSLSEQYF; CDR3nt: TGTGCCAGCAGCACCACCGGGACTAGCTTGTCCGAGCAGTACTTC
d_gene: TRBD1; abundance: NA; v_gene: TRBV6-5; j_gene: TRBJ1-1; CDR3aa: CATSGQVQGGYEAFF; CDR3nt: TGTGCCACATCCGGTCAGGTACAGGGGGGCTATGAAGCTTTCTTT
d_gene: TRBD1; abundance: NA; v_gene: TRBV10-3; j_gene: TRBJ1-1; CDR3aa: CAISDTGVNTEAFF; CDR3nt: TGTGCCATCAGTGACACAGGGGTGAACACTGAAGCTTTCTTT
d_gene: NA; abundance: NA; v_gene: TRBV7-2; j_gene: TRBJ1-5; CDR3aa: CASSFSPNQPQHF; CDR3nt: TGTGCCAGCAGCTTCAGTCCCAATCAGCCCCAGCATTTT
d_gene: TRBD1; abundance: NA; v_gene: TRBV4-2; j_gene: TRBJ1-1; CDR3aa: CASSRMLTGEAEAFF; CDR3nt: TGTGCCAGCAGCCGCATGCTGACAGGGGAGGCTGAAGCTTTCTTT
d_gene: NA; abundance: NA; v_gene: TRBV15; j_gene: TRBJ2-7; CDR3aa: CATSRDPRGEQYF; CDR3nt: TGTGCCACCAGCAGAGATCCCAGAGGCGAGCAGTACTTC
d_gene: TRBD1; abundance: NA; v_gene: TRBV25-1; j_gene: TRBJ2-1; CDR3aa: CASSKGQGVEQFF; CDR3nt: TGTGCCAGCAGTAAGGGACAGGGTGTTGAGCAGTTCTTC
d_gene: NA; abundance: NA; v_gene: TRBV6-5; j_gene: TRBJ2-5; CDR3aa: CASSLGPAAQETQYF; CDR3nt: TGTGCCAGCAGCCTCGGCCCTGCGGCACAAGAGACCCAGTACTTC
d_gene: NA; abundance: NA; v_gene: TRBV5-4; j_gene: TRBJ2-6; CDR3aa: CASSSPDSGANVLTF; CDR3nt: TGTGCCAGCAGCTCTCCAGACTCTGGGGCCAACGTCCTGACTTTC
d_gene: TRBD1; abundance: NA; v_gene: TRBV15; j_gene: TRBJ2-5; CDR3aa: CATSGTGQETQYF; CDR3nt: TGTGCCACCAGCGGGACAGGCCAAGAGACCCAGTACTTC
d_gene: NA; abundance: NA; v_gene: TRBV10-3; j_gene: TRBJ2-5; CDR3aa: CAISGDRGGGPETQYF; CDR3nt: TGTGCCATCAGTGGAGATAGGGGAGGAGGTCCAGAGACCCAGTACTTC